What follows are 29 T cell receptor beta chains derived from one specimen sequenced in a study of blood T cells in healthy people across ages. Together with a sample-barcoded 5' primer, a J-beta primer mix was included in a second PCR lasting about 7 to 12 cycles. TCRdb analysed the 5' RACE reads with MiXCR anew, one entry per CDR3 protein. The table shows 1.2 million to 1.5 million distinct CDR3 sequences, with approximately 40% occurring only once. Sequencing used blood. Receptors originate from a woman aged 18-29 years in good health.

This chain connects TRBV14 to TRBJ2-1; 10 nucleotides match TRBD2. The trim removed 0 bases at V and 10 bases at J, leaving 12 bases unmatched. This CDR3 is built from 17 residues. CDR1 and CDR2 (germline): SGHDN, FVKESK. CDR3 sequence: CASSQDRLAGVSYEQFF. For the CDR3, the DNA is TGTGCCAGCAGCCAAGATAGGCTAGCGGGAGTGTCCTACGAGCAGTTCTTC.

This clonotype appeared a few times. The chain employs TRBV3-1 and TRBJ2-7; no clear D gene. Per germline, CDR1 LGHDT and CDR2 YNNKEL (reference sequence). The CDR3 is made up of 12 amino acids. Trimming took 6 bases from V and 5 from J, leaving 11 bases between them. DNA of the CDR3: TGTGCCAGCAGGACCGCCGGCGACGAGCAGTACTTC. The encoded protein is CASRTAGDEQYF.

This clonotype was observed a handful of times. The chain joins TRBV6-1 to TRBJ2-3; 9 bases fit TRBD2. The CDR3 is 13 residues long. V gave up 8 bases and J gave up 5 bases; unmatched junction bases: 5. Germline V gene data show CDR1 as MNHNS and CDR2 as SASEGT. The CDR3 bases are TGTGCCAGCGGGCGGGAGGGCGAAGATACGCAGTATTTT. Its translation: CASGREGEDTQYF.

This clonotype was picked up a small number of times. CDR3 residues: CASSYGTPSPLHF. The CDR3 bases are TGTGCCAGCAGTTACGGGACTCCCTCACCCCTCCACTTT. V is TRBV2 and J is TRBJ1-6, with a weak D call TRBD1 (5 bases). The germline V gene has CDR1 SNHLY and CDR2 FYNNEI. V was clipped by 5 bases and J by 10 bases, with 12 bases between them. This CDR3 comprises 13 residues.

The gene calls are TRBV12-3 or TRBV12-4 and TRBJ1-5, with 10 positions matching TRBD1. V gave up 5 bases and J gave up 7 bases; unmatched junction bases: 14. The CDR3 is 17 amino acids. CDR3 sequence reads: CASSPDRGQGVKQPQHF. In DNA, the CDR3 is TGTGCCAGCAGTCCGGATCGCGGACAGGGGGTAAAGCAGCCCCAGCATTTT.

The chain has TRBV29-1 and TRBJ2-7; D is perhaps TRBD2 (6 bases). Germline-derived CDR1 and CDR2 are SQVTM and ANQGSEA. This CDR3 is 15 amino acids long. Trimming left V 3 bases short and J 7 bases short, with 22 bases between. The CDR3 spells CSVDPGPSAGNEQYF. Written as DNA, the CDR3 is TGCAGCGTTGATCCCGGGCCTAGCGCAGGCAATGAGCAGTACTTC.

This clonotype was seen a single time. The chain uses TRBV18 and TRBJ2-5; a possible D gene is TRBD1 (6 bases). The better agreement between TRBJ2-1 and the DNA end casts doubt on the J call. CDR1 is KGHSH, CDR2 LQKENI, per germline. The CDR3 extends over 14 amino acids. The CDR3 is CASSHRTDQETQFF. The CDR3 nucleotides are TGTGCCAGCTCACACAGGACAGACCAAGAGACCCAGTTCTTC.

The chain has TRBV20-1 and TRBJ2-1, with D perhaps matching TRBD2 (6 bases). Germline CDR1 reads DFQATT; CDR2 reads SNEGSKA (reference sequence). The CDR3 length is 11 residues. Trimming stripped 5 bases from V and 8 bases from J, with 10 bases between. CDR3 DNA: TGCAGTGCTTGGAGGGGCCATGAGCAGTTCTTC. This translates into CSAWRGHEQFF.

The rearrangement joins TRBV5-5 to TRBJ2-3; weak D call: TRBD2 (5 bases). Trimming removed 0 bases from V and 5 bases from J, with 16 bases in between. This CDR3 has 16 residues. Germline CDR1 SGHKS, CDR2 YYEKEE (reference sequence). In DNA form, the CDR3 reads TGTGCCAGCAGCTTGGGATCGAACCTAGAGGGAGATACGCAGTATTTT. Its translation is CASSLGSNLEGDTQYF.

As to this clonotype: This may be a read error, as it is one base from a much larger clone. The chain links TRBV7-2 to TRBJ2-1; 12 bases line up with TRBD2. This CDR3 has 16 amino acids. J gave up 8 bases and V 3 bases, and 8 bases lay outside the gene matches. From germline, CDR1 is SGHTA and CDR2 FQGNSA. Written as DNA, the CDR3 is TGTGCCAGCAGCTTCCTCCGGACTAGCGGGACGGATGAGCAGTTCTTC. This codes for CASSFLRTSGTDEQFF.

This chain connects TRBV12-3 or TRBV12-4 to TRBJ2-7, with no clear D. The CDR3 covers 12 residues. V shed 8 bases and J shed 5 bases, with 13 bases lying between them. The CDR3 loop reads CASVGSSHEQYF. CDR3 nucleotides: TGTGCCAGCGTTGGCAGCAGCCACGAGCAGTACTTC.

This clonotype appeared a few times. The chain joins TRBV6-1 to TRBJ2-5; no clear D. The CDR3 is 15 residues long. Per germline, CDR1 MNHNS and CDR2 SASEGT. V lost 2 bases to trimming and J lost 5 bases, with 15 bases between them. CDR3 in amino acids: CASSEIWTLAETQYF. In DNA, the CDR3 is TGTGCCAGCAGTGAAATTTGGACGCTCGCGGAGACCCAGTACTTC.

This clonotype was counted only a few times. The chain has TRBV6-6 and TRBJ2-1; D might be TRBD1 (6 bases). Germline V gene data show CDR1 as MNHNY and CDR2 as SVGAGI (reference sequence). V was cut by 6 bases and J by 9 bases, with 18 bases left in between. There are 14 residues in the CDR3. Here the CDR3 DNA reads TGTGCCAGCAGCCTAACCACAGGGTTGGGTGAGCAGTTCTTC. Amino acids: CASSLTTGLGEQFF.

This rearrangement joins TRBV5-1 to TRBJ2-3; maybe TRBD2 (5 bases). This CDR3 region has 17 residues. The germline V and J ends were trimmed by 4 bases and 3 bases, with 21 bases remaining between them. Germline CDR1 and CDR2: SGHRS and YFSETQ. In nucleotides, the CDR3 is TGCGCCAGCAGCGCACCCGACTACCTCCTAGGAACAGATACGCAGTATTTT. Protein sequence: CASSAPDYLLGTDTQYF.

The sample holds a few counts of this clonotype. The DNA of the CDR3 is TGTGCCAGCAGCAGACAGGGCGAAAAGCGCACAGATACGCAGTATTTT. Its protein is CASSRQGEKRTDTQYF. V and J are TRBV13 and TRBJ2-3; 7 bases agree with TRBD1. Germline V gives CDR1 PRHDT, CDR2 FYEKMQ (reference sequence). The CDR3 totals 16 residues. The J segment lost 1 base and the V segment lost 5 bases, leaving 9 bases of the junction unmatched. Full variable domain (remainder filled in from reference TRBV13 and TRBJ2-3): AAGVIQSPRHLIKEKRETATLKCYPIPRHDTVYWYQQGPGQDPQFLISFYEKMQSDKGSIPDRFSAQQFSDYHSELNMSSLELGDSALYFCASSRQGEKRTDTQYFGPGTRLTVL.

This chain links TRBV6-1 with TRBJ1-1; tentative D call: TRBD1 (5 bases). The length of the CDR3 is 15 residues. Germline CDR1 reads MNHNS; CDR2 reads SASEGT. The ends were cut back, 11 bases at V and 4 bases at J, with 23 bases in the middle. The CDR3 DNA follows: TGTGCCGGGACCTTGATGGATGGAGGGAGCACTGAAGCTTTCTTT. The encoded protein is CAGTLMDGGSTEAFF.

V and J are TRBV29-1 and TRBJ2-2; D may correspond to TRBD1 or TRBD2 (5 bases each). V was pared by 5 bases and J by 6 bases, with 7 bases between. Germline V CDR1 and CDR2: SQVTM, ANQGSEA. The CDR3 extends over 11 amino acids. The CDR3 region is CSVRGPGELFF. CDR3 nucleotide sequence: TGCAGCGTTCGGGGACCCGGGGAGCTGTTTTTT.

The chain links TRBV5-4 to TRBJ2-7; 14 bases fit TRBD2. Looked up from germline, CDR1 is SGHNT and CDR2 is YYREEE (reference sequence). After removal of 4 bases from V and 12 bases from J, the junction contained 12 bases not matched to a gene. The CDR3 sequence is 15 residues long. The CDR3 nucleotides are TGTGCCAGCAGCCCCGGACTAGCGGGAGGCGAGACCCGGTACTTC. Protein sequence: CASSPGLAGGETRYF.

This clonotype has more than one count but fewer than ten. J is TRBJ2-7 and V is TRBV3-1; TRBD2 matches 7 bases. V shed 1 base and J 4 bases; nucleotides not matched to a gene: 10. CDR3 length: 16 amino acids. The germline V gene encodes CDR1 LGHDT and CDR2 YNNKEL (reference sequence). This chain's CDR3 is CASSQVGPREAYEQYF. The DNA of the CDR3 is TGTGCCAGCAGCCAAGTCGGCCCACGGGAGGCGTACGAGCAGTACTTC.

The chain uses TRBV12-3 or TRBV12-4 and TRBJ2-3, with a tentative D call TRBD1 (5 bases). Trimming pared 6 bases from V and 4 bases from J, leaving 14 bases between. This CDR3 contains 14 residues. The CDR3 loop is CASSRAPVADTQYF. DNA of the CDR3: TGTGCCAGCAGCAGGGCGCCGGTCGCAGATACGCAGTATTTT.

This clonotype was counted only a few times. The chain joins TRBV27 to TRBJ2-3, with D perhaps matching TRBD1 (5 bases). Germline assignment: CDR1 MNHEY and CDR2 SMNVEV (reference sequence). The V end lost 1 base, the J end lost 6 bases, and 14 bases lay between the germline ends. This CDR3 is 15 amino acids long. CDR3 in amino acids: CASSLWGWPWDTQYF. The CDR3 DNA reads as TGTGCCAGCAGTTTATGGGGCTGGCCCTGGGATACGCAGTATTTT.

This rearrangement joins TRBV15 to TRBJ2-1, with a weak D call TRBD2 (5 bases). Germline V gives CDR1 LNHNV, CDR2 YYDKDF (reference sequence). The CDR3 totals 15 residues. V gave up 0 bases and J gave up 6 bases, with 12 bases separating them. The CDR3 protein is CATSRDLGVANEQFF. CDR3 coding DNA: TGTGCCACCAGCAGAGATCTGGGAGTCGCCAATGAGCAGTTCTTC. Together with reference TRBV15 and TRBJ2-1, the CDR3 gives the full variable domain: DAMVIQNPRYQVTQFGKPVTLSCSQTLNHNVMYWYQQKSSQAPKLLFHYYDKDFNNEADTPDNFQSRRPNTSFCFLDIRSPGLGDTAMYLCATSRDLGVANEQFFGPGTRLTVL.

This rearrangement joins TRBV6-5 to TRBJ2-3; 8 bases align to TRBD2. The V gene end was trimmed by 6 bases and the J gene end by 7 bases; junction bases not matched to a gene: 3. This CDR3 is 12 amino acids long. CDR1 and CDR2 (germline): MNHEY, SVGAGI. CDR3 coding DNA: TGTGCCAGCAGGGGGACTAGAAATACGCAGTATTTT. Translated: CASRGTRNTQYF.

This clonotype has only a few counts. This chain uses TRBV20-1 with TRBJ2-1; a possible D gene is TRBD2 (5 bases). Germline-derived CDR1 and CDR2 are DFQATT and SNEGSKA (reference sequence). Deletions cut 6 bases from V and 7 bases from J, with 16 bases between. The CDR3 is 13 amino acids. CDR3 sequence (DNA): TGCAGTGCCGGCGGGCTTTCGGGGAATGAGCAGTTCTTC. This translates into CSAGGLSGNEQFF.

The chain is built from TRBV25-1 and TRBJ2-2; TRBD2 is a possible D gene (5 bases). Trimming took 5 bases from V and 6 from J, leaving 13 bases between them. This CDR3 spans 14 amino acids. Looked up from germline, CDR1 is MGHDK and CDR2 is SYGVNS. CDR3 loop: CASSILGAAGELFF. CDR3 DNA: TGTGCCAGCAGTATACTAGGAGCGGCCGGGGAGCTGTTTTTT.

This clonotype occurred a few times. The chain is built from TRBV20-1 and TRBJ1-5; D call uncertain. V was shortened by 0 bases and J by 7 bases, with 13 bases between the two germline ends. The CDR3 covers 14 residues. Germline CDR1 reads DFQATT; CDR2 reads SNEGSKA (reference sequence). The CDR3 spells CSARDLDSGQPQHF. CDR3 in DNA: TGCAGTGCTAGAGATTTAGATTCCGGACAGCCCCAGCATTTT.

The gene calls are TRBV6-2 or TRBV6-3 and TRBJ1-1, with 7 bases that match TRBD1. Germline lookup yields CDR1 MNHEY and CDR2 SVGEGT. The CDR3 runs 12 residues. With 4 bases clipped from V and 10 bases from J, the junction kept 6 bases outside the gene matches. As DNA, the CDR3 is TGTGCCAGCAGTTGGGGGACAGATCGAGCTTTCTTT. This encodes CASSWGTDRAFF.

Written as DNA, the CDR3 is TGTGCCTGGACTTCGACGGGAGTATACAATGAGCAGTTCTTC. Its protein is CAWTSTGVYNEQFF. This chain links TRBV30 with TRBJ2-1; tentatively, D is TRBD2 (6 bases). This CDR3 has 14 residues. CDR1 is GTSNPN, CDR2 SVGIG, per germline (reference sequence). Deletions cut 4 bases from V and 4 bases from J, with 14 bases between.

This chain uses TRBV11-2 with TRBJ2-4, with 7 positions matching TRBD1. The end of the DNA is better explained by TRBJ2-7, so the J call may be wrong. Germline lookup yields CDR1 SGHAT and CDR2 FQNNGV. This CDR3 has 15 residues. DNA for the CDR3: TGTGCCAGCCGTAACAGGGCAGGGGGACGCGACGAGCAGTACTTC. Encoded protein: CASRNRAGGRDEQYF.